This passage covers 9 T cell receptor beta chains from one sample sequenced in a study of beta chain features in type 1 diabetes. Study-level results: All four CD4+ subsets of Type 1 diabetes patients contained TCRB CDR3s that were moderately but significantly shorter.

Their antigens remain unidentified. All of the isolated RNA was reverse transcribed, so expressed TCRB transcripts were sequenced. Method: immunoSEQ multiplex PCR; TCRdb's copy keeps in-frame clones and lacks some. The sample lists approximately 600,000 clones, 9.5% to 15% occurring once. Sequences were obtained from naive CD4+ T cells from blood. The source is a man aged 25 to 45 with type 1 diabetes.

This chain links TRBV7-2 with TRBJ1-5, with 8 nucleotides matching TRBD1. After removal of 5 bases from V and 3 bases from J, the junction contained 9 bases not matched to a gene. In germline, CDR1 is SGHTA, CDR2 FQGNSA. This CDR3 comprises 16 residues. Here the CDR3 DNA reads TGTGCCAGCAGCGCAGCGACAGGGGTGAACAATCAGCCCCAGCATTTT. Translated, it gives CASSAATGVNNQPQHF.

This clone was detected only a few times. This chain connects TRBV28 to TRBJ2-3, with D hard to call. Germline CDR1 reads MDHEN; CDR2 reads SYDVKM. With 1 base removed from V and 6 bases from J, the gap between germline ends came to 5 bases. CDR3 length equals 12 residues. DNA for the CDR3: TGTGCCAGCAGTTTATCATGGGATACGCAGTATTTT. It yields the protein CASSLSWDTQYF. Using reference TRBV28 and TRBJ2-3 for the parts outside the CDR3, the full variable domain is DVKVTQSSRYLVKRTGEKVFLECVQDMDHENMFWYRQDPGLGLRLIYFSYDVKMKEKGDIPEGYSVSREKKERFSLILESASTNQTSMYLCASSLSWDTQYFGPGTRLTVL.

The chain is built from TRBV29-1 and TRBJ2-1; TRBD2 might be the D (6 bases). The CDR3 runs 15 residues. Trimming pared 7 bases from V and 3 bases from J, leaving 19 bases between. Germline values: CDR1 SQVTM, CDR2 ANQGSEA. CDR3 protein: CSGAGPGGNYNEQFF. CDR3 DNA: TGCAGCGGGGCAGGACCCGGAGGGAACTACAATGAGCAGTTCTTC.

This clone was picked up a small number of times. The rearrangement uses TRBV29-1 and TRBJ1-2; the D is unclear. Germline V lookup: CDR1 SQVTM, CDR2 ANQGSEA. V gave up 2 bases and J gave up 0 bases, with 7 bases separating them. The CDR3 is 13 residues long. The CDR3 DNA sequence: TGCAGCGTTGAAAAGGGTACTAACTATGGCTACACCTTC. Protein product: CSVEKGTNYGYTF.

V and J are TRBV9 and TRBJ1-2, with D possibly TRBD1 on 6 matching bases. Trimming removed 3 bases at V and 6 bases at J, with 18 bases between. The CDR3 contains 15 residues. Germline lookup yields CDR1 SGDLS and CDR2 YYNGEE. The CDR3 DNA reads as TGTGCCAGCAGCGAGATCCCGGCAGGGGATAATGGCTACACCTTC. Translated: CASSEIPAGDNGYTF.

This clone occurred a few times. Other DNA sequences in this sample translate to the same CDR3. V usage is TRBV9 and J usage is TRBJ1-4; TRBD1 aligns across 7 bases. The CDR3 has 14 amino acids. The germline CDR1 and CDR2 sequences are SGDLS and YYNGEE. V dropped 3 bases and J dropped 2; count of bases not matched to a gene: 1. In DNA form, the CDR3 reads TGTGCCAGCAGCGCCAGGGGGACTAATGAAAAACTGTTTTTT. Translating it yields CASSARGTNEKLFF.

The table lists this clone with a few counts. The chain carries TRBV28 and TRBJ2-6, with D possibly TRBD2 on 5 matching bases. Germline CDR1 reads MDHEN; CDR2 reads SYDVKM. The CDR3 totals 15 residues. Trimming shortened V by 4 bases and J by 0 bases, and 7 bases separated the two germline ends. Here the CDR3 reads CASSYGVSGANVLTF. DNA for the CDR3: TGTGCCAGCAGTTACGGGGTCTCTGGGGCCAACGTCCTGACTTTC.

This clone was detected only once. V is TRBV9 and J is TRBJ1-4; 9 bases fit TRBD1. Germline V gene sequence: CDR1 SGDLS, CDR2 YYNGEE. V was pared by 0 bases and J by 6 bases, with 3 bases of the junction left unmatched. CDR3 length equals 15 residues. CDR3: CASSVGTGEHEKLFF. CDR3 coding DNA: TGTGCCAGCAGCGTAGGGACAGGGGAACATGAAAAACTGTTTTTT. Looking up the rest from reference TRBV9 and TRBJ1-4 gives the full variable domain: DSGVTQTPKHLITATGQRVTLRCSPRSGDLSVYWYQQSLDQGLQFLIQYYNGEERAKGNILERFSAQQFPDLHSELNLSSLELGDSALYFCASSVGTGEHEKLFFGSGTQLSVL.

This clone was seen only a few times. The V gene is TRBV11-2, the J gene TRBJ2-1, with D possibly TRBD2 on 7 matching bases. CDR1 is SGHAT and CDR2 is FQNNGV in the germline V gene. V lost 5 bases to trimming and J lost 7 bases, with 21 bases between them. This CDR3 is built from 16 residues. CDR3 nucleotide sequence: TGTGCCAGCAGCATTGGGTTGCCAGGGAGGGGGAATGAGCAGTTCTTC. Protein product: CASSIGLPGRGNEQFF.